The TCR beta chain under discussion was sequenced for a study of blood T cell repertoires in COVID-19. CDR3 length: 13 amino acids. Germline CDR1 and CDR2: SGHRS and YFSETQ. V was shortened by 0 bases and J by 8 bases, with 11 bases between the two germline ends. This clone was picked up one time. Measured with immunoSEQ multiplex PCR; TCRdb has only the in-frame clones, and not every one. Among approximately 260,000 clones listed, around 82% were seen once. This chain links TRBV5-1 with TRBJ1-1, with a possible D match to TRBD1 (5 bases). The origin of this receptor is a man aged 45-65 years who had recovered from COVID-19. The specimen sequenced was PBMCs or T cells enriched from blood (not recorded which). The CDR3, as DNA: TGCGCCAGCAGCTTGGGTGCGGGGGAGGAAGCTTTCTTT. This encodes CASSLGAGEEAFF.